The T cell receptor beta chain under discussion was sequenced for a study of blood T cell repertoires in COVID-19. Looking at the study overall: Acute-phase and convalescent COVID-19 samples originated in the United States, Italy and Spain. From T cells, B-cell-depleted T cells, or PBMCs came the material, which was cDNA or gDNA.

Original processing notes: How many nucleated cells were present was estimated from reference gene primer amplification. The assay was immunoSEQ multiplex PCR, and TCRdb's table has in-frame clones only and misses some. That table gives V, J and clone size, and the DNA gave D and trimming. Of some 260,000 clones in the sample, more than 70% were seen once. Followed over time, Seattle patients had been enrolled while infection was active. The sequence was collected from a woman in her twenties or thirties with COVID-19, enrolled during active disease. Input material: peripheral blood.

CDR3 in amino acids: CASGGTNTGELFF. For the CDR3, the DNA is TGTGCCAGCGGGGGGACCAACACCGGGGAGCTGTTTTTT. The chain joins TRBV6-5 to TRBJ2-2; D may be TRBD2 (6 bases). The CDR3 sequence is 13 residues long. The V end was cut by 8 bases, the J end by 2 bases, with 9 bases between. Germline V gives CDR1 MNHEY, CDR2 SVGAGI.